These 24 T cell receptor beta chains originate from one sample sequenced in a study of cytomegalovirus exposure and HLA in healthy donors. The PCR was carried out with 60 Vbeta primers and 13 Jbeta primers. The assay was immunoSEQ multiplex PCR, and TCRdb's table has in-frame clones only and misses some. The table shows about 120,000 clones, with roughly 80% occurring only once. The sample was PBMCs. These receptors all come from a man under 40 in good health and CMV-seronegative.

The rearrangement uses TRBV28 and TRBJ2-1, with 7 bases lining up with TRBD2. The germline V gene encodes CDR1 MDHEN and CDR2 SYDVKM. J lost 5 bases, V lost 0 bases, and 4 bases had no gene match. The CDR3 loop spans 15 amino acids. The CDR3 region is CASSLWSSGHNEQFF. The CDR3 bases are TGTGCCAGCAGTTTATGGTCTAGCGGTCACAATGAGCAGTTCTTC.

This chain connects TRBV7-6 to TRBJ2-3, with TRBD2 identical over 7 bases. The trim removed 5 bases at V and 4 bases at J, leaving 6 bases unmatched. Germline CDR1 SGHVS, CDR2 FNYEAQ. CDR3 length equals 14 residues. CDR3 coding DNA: TGTGCCAGCAGCCACTGGGGGAGGGCAGATACGCAGTATTTT. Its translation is CASSHWGRADTQYF.

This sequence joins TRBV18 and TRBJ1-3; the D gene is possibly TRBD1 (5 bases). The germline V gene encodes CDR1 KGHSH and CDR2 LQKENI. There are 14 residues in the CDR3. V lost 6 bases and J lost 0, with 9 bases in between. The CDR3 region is CASSTRDSGNTIYF. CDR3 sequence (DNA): TGTGCCAGCTCTACCAGGGACTCTGGAAACACCATATATTTT.

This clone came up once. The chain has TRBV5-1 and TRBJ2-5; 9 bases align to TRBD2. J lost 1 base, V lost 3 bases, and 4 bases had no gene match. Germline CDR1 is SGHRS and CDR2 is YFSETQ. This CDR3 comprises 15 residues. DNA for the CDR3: TGCGCCAGCAGCTACAGGGGACTAGCCCAAGAGACCCAGTACTTC. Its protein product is CASSYRGLAQETQYF.

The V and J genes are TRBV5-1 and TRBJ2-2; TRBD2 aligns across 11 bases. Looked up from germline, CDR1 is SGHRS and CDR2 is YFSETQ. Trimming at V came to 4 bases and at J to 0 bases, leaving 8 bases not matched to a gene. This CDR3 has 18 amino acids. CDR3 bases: TGCGCCAGCAGCGTTTTAACTAGCGGGGGCGCGAACACCGGGGAGCTGTTTTTT. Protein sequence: CASSVLTSGGANTGELFF.

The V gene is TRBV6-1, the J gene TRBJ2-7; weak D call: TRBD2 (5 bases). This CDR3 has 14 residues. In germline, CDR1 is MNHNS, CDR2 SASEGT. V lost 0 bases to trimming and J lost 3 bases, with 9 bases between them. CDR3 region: CASSEAGSDYEQYF. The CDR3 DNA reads TGTGCCAGCAGTGAAGCTGGTAGCGACTACGAGCAGTACTTC.

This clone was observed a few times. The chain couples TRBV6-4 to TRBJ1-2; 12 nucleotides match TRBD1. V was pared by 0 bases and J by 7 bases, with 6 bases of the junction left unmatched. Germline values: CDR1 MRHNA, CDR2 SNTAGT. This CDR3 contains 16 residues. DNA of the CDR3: TGTGCCAGCAGTGACTCCCCGGGACAGGGGGCTGTTGGCTACACCTTC. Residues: CASSDSPGQGAVGYTF.

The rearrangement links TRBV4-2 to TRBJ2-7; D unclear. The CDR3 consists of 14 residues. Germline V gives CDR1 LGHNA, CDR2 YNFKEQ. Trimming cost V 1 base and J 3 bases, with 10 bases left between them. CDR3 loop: CASSQGHRVYEQYF. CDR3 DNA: TGTGCCAGCAGCCAAGGGCACAGAGTCTACGAGCAGTACTTC.

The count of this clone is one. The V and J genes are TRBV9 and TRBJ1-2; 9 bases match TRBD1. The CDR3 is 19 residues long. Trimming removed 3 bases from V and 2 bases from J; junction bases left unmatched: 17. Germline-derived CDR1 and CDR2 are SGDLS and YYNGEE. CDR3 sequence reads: CASSAYQVGETGGNYGYTF. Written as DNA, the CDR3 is TGTGCCAGCAGCGCCTACCAAGTGGGAGAGACAGGGGGGAACTATGGCTACACCTTC.

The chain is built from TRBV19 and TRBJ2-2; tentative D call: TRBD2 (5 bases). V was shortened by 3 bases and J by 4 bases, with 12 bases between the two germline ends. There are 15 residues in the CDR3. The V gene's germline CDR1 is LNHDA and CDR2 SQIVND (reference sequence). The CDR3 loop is CASSILAHPTGELFF. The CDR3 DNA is TGTGCCAGTAGTATCCTAGCCCACCCCACCGGGGAGCTGTTTTTT.

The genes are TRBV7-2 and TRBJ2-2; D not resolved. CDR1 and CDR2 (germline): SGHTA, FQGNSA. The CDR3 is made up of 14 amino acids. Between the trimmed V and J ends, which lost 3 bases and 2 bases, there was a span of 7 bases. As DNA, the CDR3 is TGTGCCAGCAGCTTTGGGCCAAACACCGGGGAGCTGTTTTTT. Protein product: CASSFGPNTGELFF.

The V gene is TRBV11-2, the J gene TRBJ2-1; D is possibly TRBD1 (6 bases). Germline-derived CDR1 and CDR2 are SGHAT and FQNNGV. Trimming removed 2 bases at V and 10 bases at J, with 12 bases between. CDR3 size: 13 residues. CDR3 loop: CASSLNRDQEQFF. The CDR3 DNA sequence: TGTGCCAGCAGCTTAAACAGGGATCAGGAGCAGTTCTTC. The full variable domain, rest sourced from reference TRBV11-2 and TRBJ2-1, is EAGVAQSPRYKIIEKRQSVAFWCNPISGHATLYWYQQILGQGPKLLIQFQNNGVVDDSQLPKDRFSAERLKGVDSTLKIQPAKLEDSAVYLCASSLNRDQEQFFGPGTRLTVL.

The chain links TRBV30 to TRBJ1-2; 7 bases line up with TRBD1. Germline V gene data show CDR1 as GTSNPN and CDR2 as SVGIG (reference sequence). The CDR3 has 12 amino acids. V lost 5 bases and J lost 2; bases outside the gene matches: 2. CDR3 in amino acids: CAWSTGNYGYTF. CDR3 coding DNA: TGTGCCTGGTCGACAGGGAACTATGGCTACACCTTC.

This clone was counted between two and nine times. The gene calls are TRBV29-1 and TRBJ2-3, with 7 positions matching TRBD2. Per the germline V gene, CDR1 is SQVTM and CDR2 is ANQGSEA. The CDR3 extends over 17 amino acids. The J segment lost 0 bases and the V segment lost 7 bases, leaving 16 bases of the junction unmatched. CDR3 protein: CSAQGWPGGSSTDTQYF. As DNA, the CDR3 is TGCAGCGCCCAGGGTTGGCCGGGGGGATCTAGCACAGATACGCAGTATTTT.

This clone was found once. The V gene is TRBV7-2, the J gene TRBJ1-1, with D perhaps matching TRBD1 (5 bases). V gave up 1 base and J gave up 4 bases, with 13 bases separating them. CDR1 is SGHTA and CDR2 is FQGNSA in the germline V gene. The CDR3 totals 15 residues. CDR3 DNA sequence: TGTGCCAGCAGCTTAGTTCAGGGATTTCCCACTGAAGCTTTCTTT. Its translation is CASSLVQGFPTEAFF.

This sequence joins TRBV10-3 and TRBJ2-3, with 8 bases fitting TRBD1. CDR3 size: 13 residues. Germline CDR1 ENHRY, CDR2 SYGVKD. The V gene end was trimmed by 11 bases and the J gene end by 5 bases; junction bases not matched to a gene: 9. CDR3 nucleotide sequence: TGTGCCGCCTTTCAGGGGGCAGGAGATACGCAGTATTTT. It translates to CAAFQGAGDTQYF.

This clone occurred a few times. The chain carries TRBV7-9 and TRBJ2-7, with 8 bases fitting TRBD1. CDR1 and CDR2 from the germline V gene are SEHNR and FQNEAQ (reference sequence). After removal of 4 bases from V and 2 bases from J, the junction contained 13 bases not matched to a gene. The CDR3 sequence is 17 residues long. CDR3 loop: CASSSGQGQYLPYEQYF. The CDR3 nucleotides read TGTGCCAGCAGCTCTGGACAGGGCCAATACCTCCCCTACGAGCAGTACTTC. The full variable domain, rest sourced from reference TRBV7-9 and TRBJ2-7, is DTGVSQNPRHKITKRGQNVTFRCDPISEHNRLYWYRQTLGQGPEFLTYFQNEAQLEKSRLLSDRFSAERPKGSFSTLEIQRTEQGDSAMYLCASSSGQGQYLPYEQYFGPGTRLTVT.

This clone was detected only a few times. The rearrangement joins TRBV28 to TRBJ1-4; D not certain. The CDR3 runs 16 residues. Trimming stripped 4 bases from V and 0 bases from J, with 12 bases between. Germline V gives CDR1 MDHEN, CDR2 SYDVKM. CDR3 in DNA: TGTGCCAGCAGTTCCCCGGCCGGGACAACTAATGAAAAACTGTTTTTT. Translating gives CASSSPAGTTNEKLFF.

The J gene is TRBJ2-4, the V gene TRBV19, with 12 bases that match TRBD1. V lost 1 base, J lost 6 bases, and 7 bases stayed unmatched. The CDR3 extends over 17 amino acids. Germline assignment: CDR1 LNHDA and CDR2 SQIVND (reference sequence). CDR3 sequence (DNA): TGTGCCAGTAGTATAGTTTTGGGACAGGGGGCGCGAAACATTCAGTACTTC. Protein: CASSIVLGQGARNIQYF.

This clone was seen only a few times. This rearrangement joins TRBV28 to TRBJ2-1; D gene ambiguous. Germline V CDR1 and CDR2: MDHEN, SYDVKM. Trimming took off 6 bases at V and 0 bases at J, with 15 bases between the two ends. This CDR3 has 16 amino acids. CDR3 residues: CASSSDGGRSYNEQFF. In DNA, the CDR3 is TGTGCCAGCAGCTCGGATGGCGGCCGCTCCTACAATGAGCAGTTCTTC.

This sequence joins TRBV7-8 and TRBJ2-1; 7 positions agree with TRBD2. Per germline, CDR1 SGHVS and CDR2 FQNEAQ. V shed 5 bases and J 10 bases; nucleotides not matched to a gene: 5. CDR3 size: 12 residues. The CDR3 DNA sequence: TGTGCCAGCAGCCCGGGGACTACAGAGCAGTTCTTC. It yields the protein CASSPGTTEQFF.

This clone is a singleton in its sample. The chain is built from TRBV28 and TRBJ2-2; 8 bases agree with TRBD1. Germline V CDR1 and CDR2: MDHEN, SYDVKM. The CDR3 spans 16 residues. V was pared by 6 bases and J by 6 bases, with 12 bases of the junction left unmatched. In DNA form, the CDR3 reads TGTGCCAGCAGCTCCAACAGGGGGTCTTTCCCCGGGGAGCTGTTTTTT. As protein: CASSSNRGSFPGELFF.

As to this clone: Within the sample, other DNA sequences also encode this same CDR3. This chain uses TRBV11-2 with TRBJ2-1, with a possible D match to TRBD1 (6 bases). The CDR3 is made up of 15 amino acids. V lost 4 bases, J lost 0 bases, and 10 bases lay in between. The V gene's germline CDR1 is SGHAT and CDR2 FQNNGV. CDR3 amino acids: CASSSDRSSYNEQFF. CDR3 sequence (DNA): TGTGCCAGCAGCTCCGACAGGAGCTCCTACAATGAGCAGTTCTTC.

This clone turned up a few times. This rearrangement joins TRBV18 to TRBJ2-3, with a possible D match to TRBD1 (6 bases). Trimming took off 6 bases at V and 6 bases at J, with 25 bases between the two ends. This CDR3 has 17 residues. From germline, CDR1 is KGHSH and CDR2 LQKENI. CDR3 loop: CASSRYGDIPPGDTQYF. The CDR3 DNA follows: TGTGCCAGCTCGCGATACGGGGACATTCCCCCGGGGGATACGCAGTATTTT.